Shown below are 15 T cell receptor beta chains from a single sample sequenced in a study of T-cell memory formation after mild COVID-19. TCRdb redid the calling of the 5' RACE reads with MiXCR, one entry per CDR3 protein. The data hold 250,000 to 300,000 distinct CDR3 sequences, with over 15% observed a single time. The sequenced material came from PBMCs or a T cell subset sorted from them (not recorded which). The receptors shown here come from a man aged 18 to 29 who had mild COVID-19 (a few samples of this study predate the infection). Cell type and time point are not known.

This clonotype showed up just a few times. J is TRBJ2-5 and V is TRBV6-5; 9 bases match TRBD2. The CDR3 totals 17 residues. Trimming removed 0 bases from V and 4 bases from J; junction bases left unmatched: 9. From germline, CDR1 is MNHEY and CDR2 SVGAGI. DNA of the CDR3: TGTGCCAGCAGTTACTCCCTCCCCCTAGCGGGGCGAGAGACCCAGTACTTC. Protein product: CASSYSLPLAGRETQYF.

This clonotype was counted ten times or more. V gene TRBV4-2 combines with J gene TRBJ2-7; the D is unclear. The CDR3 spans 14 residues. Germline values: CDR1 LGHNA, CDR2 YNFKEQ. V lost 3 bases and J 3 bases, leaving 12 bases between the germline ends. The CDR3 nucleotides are TGTGCCAGCAGCCACTTAACGGCTAACTACGAGCAGTACGTC. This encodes CASSHLTANYEQYV.

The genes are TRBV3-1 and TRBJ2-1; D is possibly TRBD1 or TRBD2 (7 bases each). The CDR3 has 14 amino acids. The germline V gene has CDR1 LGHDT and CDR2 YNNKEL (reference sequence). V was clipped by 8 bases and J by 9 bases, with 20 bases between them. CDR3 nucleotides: TGTGCCAGCGGGGGGGACAGTAGCTTTCCTGAGCAGTTCTTC. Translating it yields CASGGDSSFPEQFF.

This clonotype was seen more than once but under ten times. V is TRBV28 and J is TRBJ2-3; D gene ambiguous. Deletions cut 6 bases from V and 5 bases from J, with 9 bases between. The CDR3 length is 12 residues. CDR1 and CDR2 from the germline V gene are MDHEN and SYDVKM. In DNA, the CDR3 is TGTGCCAGCAGGTTCCGCGGAGATACGCAGTATTTT. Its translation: CASRFRGDTQYF.

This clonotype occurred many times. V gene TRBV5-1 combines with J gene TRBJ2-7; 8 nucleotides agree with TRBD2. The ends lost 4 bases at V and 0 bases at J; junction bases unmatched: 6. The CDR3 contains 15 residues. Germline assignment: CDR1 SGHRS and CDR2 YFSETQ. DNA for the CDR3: TGCGCCAGCAGCCCCGGGGGGGCGAGCTCCTACGAGCAGTACTTC. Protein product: CASSPGGASSYEQYF.

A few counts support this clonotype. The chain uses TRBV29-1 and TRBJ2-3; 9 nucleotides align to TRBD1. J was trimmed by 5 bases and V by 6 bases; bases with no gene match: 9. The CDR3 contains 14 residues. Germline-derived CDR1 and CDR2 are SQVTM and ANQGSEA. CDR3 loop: CSVHGTGYRDTQYF. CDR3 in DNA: TGCAGCGTACACGGGACAGGGTATCGAGATACGCAGTATTTT.

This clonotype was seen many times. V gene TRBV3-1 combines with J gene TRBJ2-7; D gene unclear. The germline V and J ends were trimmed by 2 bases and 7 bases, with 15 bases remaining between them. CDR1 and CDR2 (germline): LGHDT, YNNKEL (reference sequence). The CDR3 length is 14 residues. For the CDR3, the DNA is TGTGCCAGCAGCCAAAGGTATCGTGCGTGGGAGCAGTACGTC. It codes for CASSQRYRAWEQYV.

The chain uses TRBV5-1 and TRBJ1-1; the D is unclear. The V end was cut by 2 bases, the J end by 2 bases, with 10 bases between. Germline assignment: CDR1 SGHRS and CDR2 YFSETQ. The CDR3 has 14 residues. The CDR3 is CASSLHGVNTEAFF. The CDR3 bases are TGCGCCAGCAGCTTACACGGAGTTAACACTGAAGCTTTCTTT.

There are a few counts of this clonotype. In DNA form, the CDR3 reads TGTGCCAGCAGCCCTTCTTATTTAAACTATGGCTACACCTTC. Residues: CASSPSYLNYGYTF. The chain combines TRBV7-2 with TRBJ1-2; D gene unclear. Trimming shortened V by 5 bases and J by 2 bases, and 12 bases separated the two germline ends. The V gene's germline CDR1 is SGHTA and CDR2 FQGNSA. The CDR3 spans 14 residues.

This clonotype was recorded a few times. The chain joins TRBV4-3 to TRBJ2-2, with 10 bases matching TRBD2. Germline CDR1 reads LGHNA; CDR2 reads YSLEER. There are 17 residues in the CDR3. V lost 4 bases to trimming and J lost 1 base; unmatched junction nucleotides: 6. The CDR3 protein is CASSRDRTSGNTGELFF. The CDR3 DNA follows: TGCGCCAGCAGCCGGGATCGGACTAGCGGGAACACCGGGGAGCTGTTTTTT.

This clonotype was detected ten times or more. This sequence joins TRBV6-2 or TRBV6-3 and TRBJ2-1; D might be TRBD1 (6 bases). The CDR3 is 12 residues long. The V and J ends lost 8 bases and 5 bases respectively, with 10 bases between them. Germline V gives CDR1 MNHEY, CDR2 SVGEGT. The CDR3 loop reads CASAGQNNEQFF. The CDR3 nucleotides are TGTGCCAGCGCAGGACAGAACAATGAGCAGTTCTTC.

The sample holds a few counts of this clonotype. The CDR3 protein is CASSESLRGVNQPQHF. The CDR3 DNA sequence: TGCGCCAGCAGTGAGTCACTTCGGGGGGTCAATCAGCCCCAGCATTTT. The chain uses TRBV10-2 and TRBJ1-5, with TRBD1 as a possible D gene (5 bases). Germline CDR1 is WSHSY and CDR2 is SAAADI. Trimming removed 0 bases from V and 3 bases from J, with 12 bases in between. The CDR3 extends over 16 amino acids.

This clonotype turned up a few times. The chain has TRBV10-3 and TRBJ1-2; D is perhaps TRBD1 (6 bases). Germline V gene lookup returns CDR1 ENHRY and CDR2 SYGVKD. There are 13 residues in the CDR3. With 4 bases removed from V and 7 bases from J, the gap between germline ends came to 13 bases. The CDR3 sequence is CAISAGASGGYTF. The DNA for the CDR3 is TGTGCCATCAGTGCAGGGGCCTCGGGTGGCTACACCTTC.

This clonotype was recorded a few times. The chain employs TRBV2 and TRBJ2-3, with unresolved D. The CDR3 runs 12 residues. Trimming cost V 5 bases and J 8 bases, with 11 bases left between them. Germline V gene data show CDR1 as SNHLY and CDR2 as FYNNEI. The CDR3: CASSPERSTQYF. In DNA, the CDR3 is TGTGCCAGCAGTCCGGAGCGTAGTACGCAGTATTTT.

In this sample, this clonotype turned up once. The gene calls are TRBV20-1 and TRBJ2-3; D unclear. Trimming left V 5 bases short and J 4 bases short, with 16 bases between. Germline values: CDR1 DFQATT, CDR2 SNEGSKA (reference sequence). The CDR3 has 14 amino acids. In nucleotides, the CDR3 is TGCAGTGCTCAGAGCCCAGCGAGGTCAGATACGCAGTATTTT. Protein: CSAQSPARSDTQYF.